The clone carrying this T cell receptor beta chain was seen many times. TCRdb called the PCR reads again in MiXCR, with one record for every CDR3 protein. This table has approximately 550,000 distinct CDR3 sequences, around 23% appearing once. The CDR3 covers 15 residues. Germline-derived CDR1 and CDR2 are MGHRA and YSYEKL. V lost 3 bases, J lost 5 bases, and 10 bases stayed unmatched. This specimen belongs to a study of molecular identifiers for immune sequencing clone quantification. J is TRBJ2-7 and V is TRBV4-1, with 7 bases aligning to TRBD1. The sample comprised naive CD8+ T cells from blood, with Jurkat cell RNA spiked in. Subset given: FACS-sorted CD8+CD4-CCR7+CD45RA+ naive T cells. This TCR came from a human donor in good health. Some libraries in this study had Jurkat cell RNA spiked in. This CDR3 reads CASSHIPGGRDEQYF. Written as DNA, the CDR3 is TGCGCCAGCAGCCATATCCCAGGGGGTCGGGACGAGCAGTACTTC.